This entry lists 9 T cell receptor beta chains sequenced from one sample in a study of shared clonotypes between healthy human individuals. Profiled with immunoSEQ multiplex PCR; TCRdb holds only in-frame clones, not every one. The table shows around 2,000,000 clones, with about 95% occurring only once. CD45RO-negative, CCR7-positively selected cells formed the naive CD8 fraction, excluding terminally differentiated effector memory CD45RA+ cells. The sample comprised naive CD8+ T cells sorted from blood. Source of these receptors: a man between 18 and 35 years old in good health.

Points on this clone: Other DNA sequences within the sample encode an identical CDR3. This rearrangement joins TRBV6-5 to TRBJ1-6, with 7 bases fitting TRBD1. J was trimmed by 4 bases and V by 3 bases; bases with no gene match: 3. The CDR3 is 15 residues long. Germline CDR1 and CDR2: MNHEY and SVGAGI. CDR3 DNA sequence: TGTGCCAGCAGTTATGGGGACAGTTATAATTCACCCCTCCACTTT. Translating gives CASSYGDSYNSPLHF.

This chain connects TRBV18 to TRBJ1-1; no clear D. The CDR3 runs 16 residues. Germline CDR1 reads KGHSH; CDR2 reads LQKENI. The ends were cut back, 3 bases at V and 7 bases at J, with 21 bases in the middle. The CDR3, as DNA: TGTGCCAGCTCACCGGGGAGTAGCCCCCACTGGGGTGAAGCTTTCTTT. It translates to CASSPGSSPHWGEAFF.

A single count supports this clone. V is TRBV6-1 and J is TRBJ1-2; the D is unclear. CDR3 length: 15 amino acids. V lost 10 bases and J 0 bases, leaving 18 bases between the germline ends. Germline-derived CDR1 and CDR2 are MNHNS and SASEGT. CDR3 DNA sequence: TGTGCCACTAGGGTCTCATACTATTCTAACTATGGCTACACCTTC. This translates into CATRVSYYSNYGYTF.

The chain couples TRBV5-1 to TRBJ2-3, with 9 positions matching TRBD2. Per germline, CDR1 SGHRS and CDR2 YFSETQ. The CDR3 loop spans 16 amino acids. V shed 2 bases and J 7 bases; nucleotides not matched to a gene: 11. The CDR3 coding sequence is TGCGCCAGCAGCTTAAGAGCGGGAGGTTTGGCGAATACGCAGTATTTT. Translation gives CASSLRAGGLANTQYF. Variable domain in full (rest from reference TRBV5-1 and TRBJ2-3): KAGVTQTPRYLIKTRGQQVTLSCSPISGHRSVSWYQQTPGQGLQFLFEYFSETQRNKGNFPGRFSGRQFSNSRSEMNVSTLELGDSALYLCASSLRAGGLANTQYFGPGTRLTVL.

For the CDR3, the DNA is TGCGCCAGCACGCACGAGGGACAGAGAGGGACTGAAGCTTTCTTT. Protein: CASTHEGQRGTEAFF. The J gene is TRBJ1-1, the V gene TRBV5-1, with 7 bases that match TRBD1. Losses at the gene ends were 6 bases for V and 5 bases for J; bases not matched to a gene: 13. Germline V CDR1 and CDR2: SGHRS, YFSETQ. The CDR3 covers 15 residues. The full variable domain, its missing parts supplied by reference TRBV5-1 and TRBJ1-1, is KAGVTQTPRYLIKTRGQQVTLSCSPISGHRSVSWYQQTPGQGLQFLFEYFSETQRNKGNFPGRFSGRQFSNSRSEMNVSTLELGDSALYLCASTHEGQRGTEAFFGQGTRLTVV.

The CDR3 region is CASSVDQGGSPLHF. In nucleotides, the CDR3 is TGTGCCAGCAGCGTAGATCAGGGAGGTTCACCCCTCCACTTT. This sequence joins TRBV9 and TRBJ1-6; the D gene is possibly TRBD1 (5 bases). Trimming removed 0 bases at V and 9 bases at J, with 10 bases between. Germline loops: CDR1 SGDLS, CDR2 YYNGEE. There are 14 residues in the CDR3.

This clone was seen only once. The chain uses TRBV27 and TRBJ2-1; a possible D gene is TRBD1 (6 bases). Germline V gives CDR1 MNHEY, CDR2 SMNVEV (reference sequence). V shed 6 bases and J shed 5 bases, with 14 bases lying between them. The CDR3 contains 14 residues. The CDR3 DNA reads TGTGCCAGCAGCTCCATGACAGGCCACAATGAGCAGTTCTTC. Translated, it gives CASSSMTGHNEQFF.

CDR3 sequence reads: CASSLGGAAYEQYF. The CDR3 DNA is TGTGCCAGCAGCTTAGGAGGGGCAGCCTACGAGCAGTACTTC. The chain is built from TRBV7-9 and TRBJ2-7, with D tentatively TRBD1 or TRBD2 (5 bases each). Germline V gene data show CDR1 as SEHNR and CDR2 as FQNEAQ (reference sequence). With 1 base removed from V and 2 bases from J, the gap between germline ends came to 9 bases. The length of the CDR3 is 14 residues.

The rearrangement uses TRBV6-1 and TRBJ1-3; tentative D call: TRBD1 (5 bases). The length of the CDR3 is 15 residues. Germline-derived CDR1 and CDR2 are MNHNS and SASEGT. Trimming took off 7 bases at V and 0 bases at J, with 13 bases between the two ends. For the CDR3, the DNA is TGTGCCAGCACACTGGGACGGATCTCTGGAAACACCATATATTTT. Protein: CASTLGRISGNTIYF.